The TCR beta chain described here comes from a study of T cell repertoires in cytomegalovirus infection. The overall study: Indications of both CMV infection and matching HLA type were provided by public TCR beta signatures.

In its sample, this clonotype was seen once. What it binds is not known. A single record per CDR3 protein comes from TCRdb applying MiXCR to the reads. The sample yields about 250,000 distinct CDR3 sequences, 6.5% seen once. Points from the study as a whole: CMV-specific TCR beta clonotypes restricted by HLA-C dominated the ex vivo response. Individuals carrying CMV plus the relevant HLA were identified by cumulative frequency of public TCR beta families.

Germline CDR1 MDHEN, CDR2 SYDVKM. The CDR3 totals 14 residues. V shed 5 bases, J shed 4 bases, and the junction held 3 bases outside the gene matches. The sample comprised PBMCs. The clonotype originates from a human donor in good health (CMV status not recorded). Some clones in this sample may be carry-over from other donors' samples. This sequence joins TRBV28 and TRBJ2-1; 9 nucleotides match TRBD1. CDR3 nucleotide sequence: TGTGCCAGCAGTGCCGGACAGGGGTACAATGAGCAGTTCTTC. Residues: CASSAGQGYNEQFF. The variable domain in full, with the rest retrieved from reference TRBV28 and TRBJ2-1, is DVKVTQSSRYLVKRTGEKVFLECVQDMDHENMFWYRQDPGLGLRLIYFSYDVKMKEKGDIPEGYSVSREKKERFSLILESASTNQTSMYLCASSAGQGYNEQFFGPGTRLTVL.